This entry lists 28 T cell receptor beta chains sequenced from one sample in a study of OX40 agonist ivuxolimab in advanced cancers. Sequencing used immunoSEQ multiplex PCR; TCRdb keeps in-frame clones, though not all of them. Of some 41,000 clones listed, about 87% are singletons. The specimen comprised CD4+ or CD8+ T cells sorted from blood, sampled in a trial of the OX40 agonist ivuxolimab. These TCRs come from an adult with an advanced solid tumor such as melanoma, head and neck, liver or kidney cancer.

The chain links TRBV7-9 to TRBJ1-2; 7 positions agree with TRBD1. The CDR3 is 14 amino acids. V lost 7 bases to trimming and J lost 8 bases; unmatched junction nucleotides: 13. Per the germline V gene, CDR1 is SEHNR and CDR2 is FQNEAQ (reference sequence). CDR3 nucleotides: TGTGCCAGCACCTTGGGGGAGACAGGGAGAGGCTACACCTTC. Translation gives CASTLGETGRGYTF.

This clone was picked up one time. The V and J genes are TRBV11-2 and TRBJ2-4; D is uncertain. The ends were cut back, 6 bases at V and 0 bases at J, with 15 bases in the middle. Germline CDR1 is SGHAT and CDR2 is FQNNGV. The CDR3 sequence is 16 residues long. The chain's CDR3 is CASSSQTALAKNIQYF. CDR3 in DNA: TGTGCCAGCAGTTCCCAGACGGCTCTAGCCAAAAACATTCAGTACTTC.

V is TRBV18 and J is TRBJ2-5; 11 bases agree with TRBD2. Per the germline V gene, CDR1 is KGHSH and CDR2 is LQKENI. With V trimmed by 6 bases and J by 0 bases, 3 bases remained unmatched. This CDR3 has 15 residues. CDR3 amino acids: CASSRLAGNQETQYF. Written as DNA, the CDR3 is TGTGCCAGCTCTCGACTAGCGGGGAACCAAGAGACCCAGTACTTC.

This chain links TRBV10-3 with TRBJ2-2; D possibly corresponds to TRBD2 (5 bases). The CDR3 spans 16 residues. V dropped 0 bases and J dropped 1 base, with 9 bases sitting between them. CDR1 ENHRY and CDR2 SYGVKD come from the germline V gene. In nucleotides, the CDR3 is TGTGCCATCAGTGAGTCTCTAGCTTGGAACACCGGGGAGCTGTTTTTT. Its translation: CAISESLAWNTGELFF.

The V gene is TRBV20-1, the J gene TRBJ2-2; D uncertain. The CDR3 runs 11 residues. Trimming shortened V by 2 bases and J by 7 bases, and 5 bases separated the two germline ends. Looked up from germline, CDR1 is DFQATT and CDR2 is SNEGSKA (reference sequence). CDR3: CSARYNGELFF. CDR3 DNA: TGCAGTGCTAGATATAACGGGGAGCTGTTTTTT.

The chain employs TRBV30 and TRBJ2-5; 7 nucleotides agree with TRBD1. The V gene end was trimmed by 3 bases and the J gene end by 6 bases; junction bases not matched to a gene: 10. CDR1 is GTSNPN, CDR2 SVGIG, per germline (reference sequence). The CDR3 length is 14 residues. CDR3 loop: CAWRSRDSDKTQYF. DNA for the CDR3: TGTGCCTGGAGATCACGGGACAGCGATAAGACCCAGTACTTC.

For the CDR3, the DNA is TGTGCCAGTGGGGGGACAGGGAAAAAACTGTTTTTT. It yields the protein CASGGTGKKLFF. The chain is built from TRBV2 and TRBJ1-4; 9 bases are shared with TRBD1. The CDR3 is made up of 12 amino acids. Germline CDR1 SNHLY, CDR2 FYNNEI. J gave up 9 bases and V 9 bases, and 5 bases lay outside the gene matches. Combining the CDR3 with reference TRBV2 and TRBJ1-4 gives the whole variable domain EPEVTQTPSHQVTQMGQEVILRCVPISNHLYFYWYRQILGQKVEFLVSFYNNEISEKSEIFDDQFSVERPDGSNFTLKIRSTKLEDSAMYFCASGGTGKKLFFGSGTQLSVL.

This clone turned up a few times. Other DNA sequences within the sample encode an identical CDR3. V usage is TRBV5-1 and J usage is TRBJ2-2, with a possible D match to TRBD1 (6 bases). This CDR3 is 14 amino acids long. The V end lost 5 bases, the J end lost 6 bases, and 14 bases lay between the germline ends. Germline CDR1 and CDR2: SGHRS and YFSETQ. The CDR3: CASSLDSGAGELFF. DNA for the CDR3: TGCGCCAGCAGTCTGGACAGTGGCGCCGGGGAGCTGTTTTTT.

This chain uses TRBV6-5 with TRBJ1-3; 8 bases map to TRBD1. Germline CDR1 is MNHEY and CDR2 is SVGAGI. The trim removed 5 bases at V and 11 bases at J, leaving 5 bases unmatched. The CDR3 consists of 12 residues. The CDR3 is CASSIGTGPIYF. In DNA, the CDR3 is TGTGCCAGCAGTATCGGGACAGGTCCCATATATTTT.

The chain carries TRBV10-2 and TRBJ1-1; D is unclear. V was cut by 4 bases and J by 7 bases, with 13 bases left in between. CDR1 WSHSY and CDR2 SAAADI come from the germline V gene. The CDR3 consists of 13 residues. Here the CDR3 DNA reads TGCGCCAGCAGTGCGGCGGCCACAGATGAAGCTTTCTTT. It specifies CASSAAATDEAFF.

The chain has TRBV4-2 and TRBJ2-1; 9 positions agree with TRBD2. Germline trimming cut 1 base from V and 7 bases from J; bases unmatched to any gene: 2. Germline V lookup: CDR1 LGHNA, CDR2 YNFKEQ. This CDR3 contains 14 residues. In nucleotides, the CDR3 is TGTGCCAGCAGCCAAGGTCTAGCGGGGAATGAGCAGTTCTTC. Translated: CASSQGLAGNEQFF.

The CDR3 loop is CASSLNYNEQFF. DNA of the CDR3: TGTGCCAGCAGCTTGAACTACAATGAGCAGTTCTTC. V usage is TRBV5-4 and J usage is TRBJ2-1; D uncertain. The CDR3 loop spans 12 amino acids. V was cut by 1 base and J by 3 bases, with 2 bases left in between. Germline V gene lookup returns CDR1 SGHNT and CDR2 YYREEE (reference sequence). Supplemented by reference TRBV5-4 and TRBJ2-1, the full variable domain reads ETGVTQSPTHLIKTRGQQVTLRCSSQSGHNTVSWYQQALGQGPQFIFQYYREEENGRGNFPPRFSGLQFPNYSSELNVNALELDDSALYLCASSLNYNEQFFGPGTRLTVL.

V usage is TRBV6-5 and J usage is TRBJ1-3; unclear D gene. TRBJ2-2 explains the end of the DNA better; the J call may be wrong. This CDR3 region has 12 residues. The germline V gene has CDR1 MNHEY and CDR2 SVGAGI. CDR3 DNA sequence: TGTGCCAGCAGCCGACATACGGGGGAGCTGTTTTTT. It encodes CASSRHTGELFF.

As to this clone: An end of the junction differs from the germline gene, which may be a read error. V gene TRBV7-7 combines with J gene TRBJ2-3, with TRBD2 matching 9 bases. CDR1 and CDR2 (germline): SSHAT, FNYEAQ (reference sequence). The CDR3 extends over 17 amino acids. DNA for the CDR3: TGTGCTAGCAGCTTACGGCGGGGGGGCCGTTGTACAGATACGCAGTATTTT. It codes for CASSLRRGGRCTDTQYF.

This rearrangement joins TRBV5-6 to TRBJ2-7; 10 bases fit TRBD1. Germline-derived CDR1 and CDR2 are SGHDT and YYEEEE. CDR3 length equals 18 residues. V lost 1 base to trimming and J lost 3 bases; unmatched junction nucleotides: 13. CDR3 nucleotides: TGTGCCAGCAGCTTGCCGGCCGGTCGCCGGGACAGGGGCTACGAGCAGTACTTC. Protein: CASSLPAGRRDRGYEQYF.

CDR3 sequence (DNA): TGTGCCAGCAGCTTCCGAACCCGGACCCAGAGCACTGAAGCTTTCTTT. Translated: CASSFRTRTQSTEAFF. V is TRBV11-2 and J is TRBJ1-1; D is uncertain. Trimming cost V 3 bases and J 4 bases, with 18 bases left between them. Germline V gene sequence: CDR1 SGHAT, CDR2 FQNNGV. This CDR3 has 16 residues.

The V gene is TRBV2, the J gene TRBJ1-4, with TRBD1 matching over 10 bases. This CDR3 is 13 amino acids long. The germline V gene has CDR1 SNHLY and CDR2 FYNNEI. V lost 11 bases to trimming and J lost 8 bases; unmatched junction nucleotides: 8. As DNA, the CDR3 is TGTGCCTGCGCCGGGACAGGGGTCGAAAAACTGTTTTTT. As protein: CACAGTGVEKLFF.

The chain couples TRBV28 to TRBJ1-2; no clear D. V lost 4 bases, J lost 5 bases, and 11 bases lay in between. This CDR3 is built from 13 residues. From germline, CDR1 is MDHEN and CDR2 SYDVKM. The CDR3 coding sequence is TGTGCCAGCAGTTCCCGACGGGGATATGGCTACACCTTC. The encoded protein is CASSSRRGYGYTF.

This chain uses TRBV6-1 with TRBJ2-5; D unresolved. The CDR3 has 12 amino acids. In germline, CDR1 is MNHNS, CDR2 SASEGT. Between the trimmed V and J ends, which lost 2 bases and 4 bases, there was a span of 5 bases. CDR3 protein: CASSERLETQYF. CDR3 in DNA: TGTGCCAGCAGTGAAAGACTAGAGACCCAGTACTTC.

This chain uses TRBV5-1 with TRBJ2-2; D may match TRBD1 or TRBD2 (6 bases each). The CDR3 has 15 residues. Deletions cut 4 bases from V and 4 bases from J, with 14 bases between. Germline V lookup: CDR1 SGHRS, CDR2 YFSETQ. CDR3 amino acids: CASSRGTIGTGELFF. CDR3 nucleotide sequence: TGCGCCAGCAGCCGGGGGACAATAGGCACCGGGGAGCTGTTTTTT.

V and J are TRBV15 and TRBJ2-1, with TRBD1 matching 8 bases. Germline-derived CDR1 and CDR2 are LNHNV and YYDKDF (reference sequence). Germline trimming cut 3 bases from V and 8 bases from J; bases unmatched to any gene: 6. This CDR3 has 14 residues. The chain's CDR3 is CATSRDRVGDEQFF. The CDR3 DNA is TGTGCCACCAGCAGGGACAGGGTGGGAGATGAGCAGTTCTTC.

The chain has TRBV5-4 and TRBJ2-3; no firm D call. Per germline, CDR1 SGHNT and CDR2 YYREEE (reference sequence). The CDR3 contains 14 residues. Trimming stripped 4 bases from V and 11 bases from J, with 20 bases between. CDR3 amino acids: CASSLDPILSEQYF. The CDR3 nucleotides read TGTGCCAGCAGCCTTGACCCGATCCTCTCGGAGCAGTATTTT.

This clone was observed a single time. One end of the junction fails to match germline, which may point to a read error. V is TRBV5-6 and J is TRBJ1-1; no definite D call. Germline V gene sequence: CDR1 SGHDT, CDR2 YYEEEE. There are 16 residues in the CDR3. CDR3 bases: TGTGCCAGCAGCGGACCGGGCCCCCTGGGGAACCCTGAAGCTTTCTTT. It is translated as CASSGPGPLGNPEAFF. The entire variable domain, with the rest obtained from reference TRBV5-6 and TRBJ1-1, is as follows: DAGVTQSPTHLIKTRGQQVTLRCSPKSGHDTVSWYQQALGQGPQFIFQYYEEEERQRGNFPDRFSGHQFPNYSSELNVNALLLGDSALYLCASSGPGPLGNPEAFFGQGTRLTVV.

Remarks on this clone: Other DNA sequences from this sample encode an identical CDR3 as well. This rearrangement joins TRBV6-6 to TRBJ1-5; tentative D call: TRBD1 (5 bases). From germline, CDR1 is MNHNY and CDR2 SVGAGI (reference sequence). V was clipped by 0 bases and J by 4 bases, with 10 bases between them. This CDR3 contains 15 residues. The CDR3 spells CASSYSGRVNQPQHF. The CDR3 nucleotides read TGTGCCAGCAGTTACTCAGGCAGGGTTAATCAGCCCCAGCATTTT.

The V call is TRBV7-2, the J call TRBJ2-3, with 11 nucleotides matching TRBD2. Germline values: CDR1 SGHTA, CDR2 FQGNSA. J lost 4 bases, V lost 7 bases, and 7 bases had no gene match. The CDR3 covers 15 residues. The CDR3 protein is CASTLAGGLADTQYF. The CDR3 nucleotides are TGTGCCAGCACTCTAGCGGGAGGCTTGGCAGATACGCAGTATTTT.

The chain couples TRBV27 to TRBJ2-5; D unresolved. There are 16 residues in the CDR3. V was trimmed by 5 bases and J by 5 bases, leaving 21 bases between them. CDR1 is MNHEY, CDR2 SMNVEV, per germline (reference sequence). CDR3 in amino acids: CASSPPGAGLRETQYF. CDR3 sequence (DNA): TGTGCCAGCAGTCCACCCGGCGCCGGTTTAAGGGAGACCCAGTACTTC.

The chain links TRBV7-9 to TRBJ1-2; the D is unclear. Germline CDR1 reads SEHNR; CDR2 reads FQNEAQ (reference sequence). CDR3 length: 13 amino acids. Trimming removed 5 bases from V and 5 bases from J, with 12 bases in between. DNA for the CDR3: TGTGCCAGCAGCCCGGACCCTGTGTATGGCTACACCTTC. As protein: CASSPDPVYGYTF.

V and J are TRBV5-1 and TRBJ1-6; the match to TRBD1 covers 7 bases. Germline V gives CDR1 SGHRS, CDR2 YFSETQ. The CDR3 has 14 residues. Trimming removed 2 bases from V and 8 bases from J; junction bases left unmatched: 4. CDR3 residues: CASSFRGQDSPLHF. The CDR3 region has the DNA TGCGCCAGCAGCTTTAGGGGGCAGGATTCACCCCTCCACTTT.